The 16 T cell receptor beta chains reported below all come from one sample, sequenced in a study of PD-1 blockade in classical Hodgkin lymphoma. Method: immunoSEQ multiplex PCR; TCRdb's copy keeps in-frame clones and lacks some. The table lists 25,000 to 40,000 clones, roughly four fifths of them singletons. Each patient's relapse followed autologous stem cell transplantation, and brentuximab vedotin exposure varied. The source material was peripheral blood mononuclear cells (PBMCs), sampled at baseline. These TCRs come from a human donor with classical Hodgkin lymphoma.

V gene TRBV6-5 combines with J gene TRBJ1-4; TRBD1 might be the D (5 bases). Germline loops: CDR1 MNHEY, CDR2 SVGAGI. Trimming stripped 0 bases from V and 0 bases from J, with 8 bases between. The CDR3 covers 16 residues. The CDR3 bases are TGTGCCAGCAGTTACTCATCAGGGTCAACTAATGAAAAACTGTTTTTT. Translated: CASSYSSGSTNEKLFF.

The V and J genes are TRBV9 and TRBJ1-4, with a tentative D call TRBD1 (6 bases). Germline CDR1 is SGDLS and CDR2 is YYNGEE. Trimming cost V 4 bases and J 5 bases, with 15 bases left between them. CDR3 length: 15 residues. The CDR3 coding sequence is TGTGCCAGCAGCCAAACGGACAGACTAAATGAAAAACTGTTTTTT. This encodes CASSQTDRLNEKLFF.

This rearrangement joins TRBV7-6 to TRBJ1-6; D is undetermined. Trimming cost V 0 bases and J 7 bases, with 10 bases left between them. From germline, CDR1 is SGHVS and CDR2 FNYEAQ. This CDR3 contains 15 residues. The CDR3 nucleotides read TGTGCCAGCAGCTTAGCTGGCAGTCAAAATTCACCCCTCCACTTT. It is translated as CASSLAGSQNSPLHF.

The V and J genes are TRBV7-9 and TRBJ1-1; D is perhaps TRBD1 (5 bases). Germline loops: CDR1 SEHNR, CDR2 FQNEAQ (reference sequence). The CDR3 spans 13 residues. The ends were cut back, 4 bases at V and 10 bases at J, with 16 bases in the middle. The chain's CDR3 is CASSSIRVSGAFF. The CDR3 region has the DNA TGTGCCAGCAGCTCAATCAGGGTGTCGGGAGCTTTCTTT.

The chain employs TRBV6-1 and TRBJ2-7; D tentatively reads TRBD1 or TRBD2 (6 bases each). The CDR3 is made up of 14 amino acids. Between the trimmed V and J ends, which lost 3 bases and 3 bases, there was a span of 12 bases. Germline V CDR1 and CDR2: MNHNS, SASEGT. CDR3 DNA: TGTGCCAGCAGTGAGGGGGGCAGGGGCTACGAGCAGTACTTC. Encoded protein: CASSEGGRGYEQYF.

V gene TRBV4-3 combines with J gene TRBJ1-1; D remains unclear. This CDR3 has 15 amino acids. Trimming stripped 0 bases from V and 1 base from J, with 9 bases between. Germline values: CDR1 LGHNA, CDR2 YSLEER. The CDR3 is CASSQDSSQNTEAFF. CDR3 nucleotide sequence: TGCGCCAGCAGCCAAGATTCCTCCCAGAACACTGAAGCTTTCTTT.

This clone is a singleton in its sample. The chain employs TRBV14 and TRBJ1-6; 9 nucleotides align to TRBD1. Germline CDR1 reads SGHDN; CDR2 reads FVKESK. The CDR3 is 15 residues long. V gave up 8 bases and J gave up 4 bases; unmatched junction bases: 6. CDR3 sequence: CASGTGKNYNSPLHF. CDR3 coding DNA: TGTGCCAGCGGGACAGGGAAAAATTATAATTCACCCCTCCACTTT.

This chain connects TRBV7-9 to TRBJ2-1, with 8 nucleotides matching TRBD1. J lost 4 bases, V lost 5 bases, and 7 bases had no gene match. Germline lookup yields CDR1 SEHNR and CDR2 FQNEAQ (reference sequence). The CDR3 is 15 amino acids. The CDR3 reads CASSAGQGLYNEQFF. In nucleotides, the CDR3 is TGTGCCAGCAGCGCAGGACAGGGATTGTACAATGAGCAGTTCTTC.

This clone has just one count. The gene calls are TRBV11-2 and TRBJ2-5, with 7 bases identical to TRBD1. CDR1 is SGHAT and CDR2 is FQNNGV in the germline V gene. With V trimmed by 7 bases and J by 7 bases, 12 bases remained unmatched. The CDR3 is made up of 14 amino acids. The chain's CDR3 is CASKRQGEGGTQYF. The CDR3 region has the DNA TGTGCCAGCAAAAGACAGGGAGAAGGGGGGACCCAGTACTTC.

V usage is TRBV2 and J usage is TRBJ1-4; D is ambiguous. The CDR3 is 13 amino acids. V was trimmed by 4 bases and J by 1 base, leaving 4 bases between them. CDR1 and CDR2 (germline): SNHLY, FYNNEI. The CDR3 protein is CASSGRTNEKLFF. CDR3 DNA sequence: TGTGCCAGCAGTGGCCGAACTAATGAAAAACTGTTTTTT.

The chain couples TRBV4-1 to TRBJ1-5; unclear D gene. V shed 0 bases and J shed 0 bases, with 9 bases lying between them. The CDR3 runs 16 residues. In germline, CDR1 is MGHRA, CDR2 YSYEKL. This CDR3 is CASSQDILYSNQPQHF. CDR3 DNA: TGCGCCAGCAGCCAAGATATCCTATATAGCAATCAGCCCCAGCATTTT.

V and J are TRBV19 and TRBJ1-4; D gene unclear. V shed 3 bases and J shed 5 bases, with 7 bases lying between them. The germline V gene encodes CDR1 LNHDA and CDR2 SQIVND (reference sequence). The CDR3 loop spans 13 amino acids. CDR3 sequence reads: CASSIRWNEKLFF. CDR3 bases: TGTGCCAGTAGTATCCGTTGGAATGAAAAACTGTTTTTT.

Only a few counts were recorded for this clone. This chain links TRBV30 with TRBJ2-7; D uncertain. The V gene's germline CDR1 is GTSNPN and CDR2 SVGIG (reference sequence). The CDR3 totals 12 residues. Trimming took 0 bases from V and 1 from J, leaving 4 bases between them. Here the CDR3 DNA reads TGTGCCTGGAGTGTGACATCCTACGAGCAGTACTTC. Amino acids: CAWSVTSYEQYF.

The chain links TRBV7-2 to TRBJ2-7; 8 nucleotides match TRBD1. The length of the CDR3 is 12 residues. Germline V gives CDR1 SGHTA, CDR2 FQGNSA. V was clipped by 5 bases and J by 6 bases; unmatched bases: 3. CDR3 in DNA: TGTGCCAGCAGCACAGGGGGAAGCGAGCAGTACTTC. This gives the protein CASSTGGSEQYF. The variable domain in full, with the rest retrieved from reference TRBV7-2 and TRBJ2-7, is GAGVSQSPSNKVTEKGKDVELRCDPISGHTALYWYRQSLGQGLEFLIYFQGNSAPDKSGLPSDRFSAERTGGSVSTLTIQRTQQEDSAVYLCASSTGGSEQYFGPGTRLTVT.

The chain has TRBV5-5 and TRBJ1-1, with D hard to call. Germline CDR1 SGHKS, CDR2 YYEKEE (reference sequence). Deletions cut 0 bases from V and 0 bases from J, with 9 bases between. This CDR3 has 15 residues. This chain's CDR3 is CASSLVWEVNTEAFF. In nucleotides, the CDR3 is TGTGCCAGCAGCTTGGTCTGGGAGGTGAACACTGAAGCTTTCTTT.

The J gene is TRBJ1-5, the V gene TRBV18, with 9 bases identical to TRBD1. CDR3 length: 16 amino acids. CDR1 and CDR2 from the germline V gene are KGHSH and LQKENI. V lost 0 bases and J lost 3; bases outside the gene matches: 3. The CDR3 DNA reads TGTGCCAGCTCACCACCGGGACAGGGAAACAATCAGCCCCAGCATTTT. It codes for CASSPPGQGNNQPQHF.